The following is a T cell receptor beta chain sequence with its context. As handled by the study authors: Amplified reference gene primers provided the basis for estimating nucleated cell counts. Assay used: immunoSEQ multiplex PCR; TCRdb lists only in-frame clones, some missing. V and J calls and clone size come straight from that table; D and trimming were deduced from the DNA. Of almost 45,000 clones in the sample, roughly 70% are singletons; the top ten hold roughly 61%. The V gene's germline CDR1 is MNHNS and CDR2 SASEGT. Deletions cut 3 bases from V and 2 bases from J, with 10 bases between. The CDR3 consists of 14 residues. These data come from a study of blood T cell repertoires in COVID-19. Across the study: The United States, Italy and Spain provided the acute and convalescent COVID-19 samples. Sources were T cells, B-cell-depleted T cells, or PBMCs; the material itself was cDNA or gDNA.

The sequencing sample was made of peripheral blood. The chain is built from TRBV6-1 and TRBJ1-1; the D is unclear. This TCR came from a man aged 80 or over with acute or convalescent COVID-19. The CDR3 sequence is CASSEGRGNTEAFF. CDR3 sequence (DNA): TGTGCCAGCAGTGAGGGTCGGGGAAACACTGAAGCTTTCTTT.